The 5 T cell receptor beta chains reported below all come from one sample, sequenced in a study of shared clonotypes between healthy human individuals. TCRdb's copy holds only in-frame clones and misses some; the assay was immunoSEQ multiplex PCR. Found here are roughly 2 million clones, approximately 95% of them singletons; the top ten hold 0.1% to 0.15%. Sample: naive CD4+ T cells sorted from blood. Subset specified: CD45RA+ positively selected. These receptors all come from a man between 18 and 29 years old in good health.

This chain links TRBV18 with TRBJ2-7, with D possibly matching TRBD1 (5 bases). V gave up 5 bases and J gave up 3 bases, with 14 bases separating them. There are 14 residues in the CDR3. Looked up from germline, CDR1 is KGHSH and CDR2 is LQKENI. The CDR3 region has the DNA TGTGCCAGCTCAACGGACCTACAGGACTACGAGCAGTACTTC. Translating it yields CASSTDLQDYEQYF.

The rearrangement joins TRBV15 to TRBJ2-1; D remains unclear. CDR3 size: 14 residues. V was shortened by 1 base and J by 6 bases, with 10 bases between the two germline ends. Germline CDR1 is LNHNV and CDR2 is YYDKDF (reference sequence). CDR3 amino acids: CATSRVDSLNEQFF. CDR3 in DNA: TGTGCCACCAGCAGAGTTGACTCCCTCAATGAGCAGTTCTTC. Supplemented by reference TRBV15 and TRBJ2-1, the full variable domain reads DAMVIQNPRYQVTQFGKPVTLSCSQTLNHNVMYWYQQKSSQAPKLLFHYYDKDFNNEADTPDNFQSRRPNTSFCFLDIRSPGLGDTAMYLCATSRVDSLNEQFFGPGTRLTVL.

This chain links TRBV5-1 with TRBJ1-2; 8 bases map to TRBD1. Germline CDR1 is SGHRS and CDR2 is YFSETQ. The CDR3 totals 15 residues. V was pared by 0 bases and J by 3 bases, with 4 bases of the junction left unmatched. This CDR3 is CASSLETGDYYGYTF. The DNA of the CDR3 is TGCGCCAGCAGCTTGGAGACAGGGGACTACTATGGCTACACCTTC.

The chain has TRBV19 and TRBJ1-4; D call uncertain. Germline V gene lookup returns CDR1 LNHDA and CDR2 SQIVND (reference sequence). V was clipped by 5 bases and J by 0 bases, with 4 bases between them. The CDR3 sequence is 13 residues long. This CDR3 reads CASSSTTNEKLFF. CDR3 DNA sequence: TGTGCCAGTAGTTCGACAACTAATGAAAAACTGTTTTTT. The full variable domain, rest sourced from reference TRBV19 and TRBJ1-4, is DGGITQSPKYLFRKEGQNVTLSCEQNLNHDAMYWYRQDPGQGLRLIYYSQIVNDFQKGDIAEGYSVSREKKESFPLTVTSAQKNPTAFYLCASSSTTNEKLFFGSGTQLSVL.

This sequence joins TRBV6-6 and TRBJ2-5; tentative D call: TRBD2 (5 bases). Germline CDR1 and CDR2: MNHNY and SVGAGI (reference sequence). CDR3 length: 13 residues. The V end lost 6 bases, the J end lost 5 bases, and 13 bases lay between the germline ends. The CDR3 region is CASSRGLPETQYF. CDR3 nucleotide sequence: TGTGCCAGCAGCCGCGGACTGCCTGAGACCCAGTACTTC.